This T cell receptor beta chain was documented in a study of OX40 agonist ivuxolimab in advanced cancers. As for the study in general: Patients received ivuxolimab, an agonistic anti-OX40 (CD134) antibody.

Profiling relied on immunoSEQ multiplex PCR, and the TCRdb table lists in-frame clones only, not all of them. The table shows around 62,000 clones, with more than 65% occurring only once. The receptor's source is an adult with an advanced solid tumor such as melanoma, head and neck, liver or kidney cancer. Sequences were derived from CD4+ or CD8+ T cells sorted from blood, sampled in a trial of the OX40 agonist ivuxolimab.

Here the CDR3 DNA reads TGTGCCAGCTCACCAAGCGGGATCTCCTACGAGCAGTACTTC. Its translation is CASSPSGISYEQYF. This chain joins TRBV18 and TRBJ2-7, with TRBD2 matching over 7 bases. Germline trimming cut 2 bases from V and 0 bases from J; bases unmatched to any gene: 1. The CDR3 runs to 14 residues. Looked up from germline, CDR1 is KGHSH and CDR2 is LQKENI.